The T cell receptor (beta chain) described here comes from a study of shared clonotypes between healthy human individuals (dated by TCRdb to the early 2020s). As for the study more broadly: Two women and a few men aged 18 to 49 years were included in the cohort. Blood TCR repertoires of a handful of healthy adults were deeply sequenced to estimate repertoire size and the extent of clonotype sharing between individuals. Per donor, three plates each were used for CD4 naive and CD4 memory, two for CD8 naive, and one for CD8 memory. Per donor, leukapheresis produced somewhere between about 0.94 and 9 billion PBMCs. Different laboratories and diverse techniques were used to prepare libraries and sequence TCR repertoires, to increase sequencing depth and limit assay-specific biases. Overall results and qualifications from the work: Compared with non-shared clonotypes, the clonotypes found in all four sorted-subset donors had higher generation probabilities. Pairwise subsampling indicated that sequencing depth was expected to affect the degree of clonotype sharing among donors. Naive subsets generally had larger estimated clonotype richness than memory subsets. Rarefaction of sorted-subset datasets indicated incomplete sequencing despite the large sequencing depth. When a few donors were compared, the shared fraction of clonotypes was around 5% for naive CD4, approximately 3.3% for naive CD8, more than 2% for memory CD4, and about 0.36% for memory CD8. Only blood was sampled, and tissue TCR repertoires likely differ from those in blood. Because the study included a small number of donors, the genetic and exposure-history diversity represented was limited.

As to this clone: It lacks a known antigen. No base-level quality is on record; no much larger clone is a single base apart.

Using the deep immunoSEQ assay, multiplex PCR amplified TCR CDR3 regions from genomic DNA. Extracted genomic DNA from each cell subset was spread evenly across all wells of several immunoSEQ 96-well plates, with each plate serving as a replicate. For sorted subsets, around 200 ng genomic DNA, equal to tens of thousands of T cell genomes, was loaded into each replicate PCR. Purified libraries were measured with a Qubit 3.0 fluorometer, size-checked on a Bioanalyzer 2100, and measured again with the KAPA Library Quantification kit. Every immunoSEQ 96-well plate was sequenced on a separate single-read 150-cycle Illumina NextSeq 550 flow cell. In the paper's pipeline: Because only junctional sequences without quality scores were contained in the immunoSEQ output, filtering matching that applied to full-length reads could not be performed. Sequences were annotated with PyIR, a Python wrapper for IgBLAST v1.9, and V/J genes and CDR3 were assigned using IMGT germline references. Any read was removed if the V/J assignment was weak (E-value above 1e-6), the CDR3 was missing, or the read contained stop codons, out-of-frame junctions, or ambiguous translated residues. V3J clonotypes were defined as sequences sharing the same inferred V gene, J gene, and CDR3 amino acid sequence. Percentage overlap between repertoires was calculated by dividing the number of shared unique clonotypes by the size of the smaller repertoire. RTK rarefaction, the Chao1 estimator, and Recon v2.1 estimates of unobserved clonotypes were used to assess repertoire richness. For all TCRbeta clonotypes obtained by the gDNA method from several donors, generation probabilities were computed with OLGA. Here the immuneACCESS table is served through TCRdb, limited to in-frame sequences with V and J called. Missing clones are a known gap in these copies; in checked studies unresolved V genes cover under half, and the rest lacks a known reason. The V and J calls and clone size come from that table; D and trimming were worked out from the DNA. Present in this sample are 2 million to 2.5 million clones, around 92% of which were seen just once. Together, the top ten hold 0.37% of the sample.

The donors were healthy, HIV-negative adults with no recently reported acute infections or vaccinations. Every donor was a Caucasian adult residing in Nashville, Tennessee, USA. CD4+ T cells were enriched by magnetic negative selection; naive cells were then positively selected on CD45RA, and the negative fraction formed the memory subset. Blood was collected by leukapheresis, and PBMCs were isolated by Ficoll-Histopaque density gradient centrifugation and then cryopreserved in liquid nitrogen vapor phase. Analytical flow cytometry was used to check the purity and quantity of each magnetically sorted T cell population. Each sorted fraction had its genomic DNA isolated and then quantified by UV absorbance on a Nanodrop 2000c. The source material was naive CD4+ T cells from PBMCs. The meaning of the sample's cell subset or site label: CD45RA+ positively selected. The TCR sequence derives from a man aged 18 to 30 in good health. Some clones in this sample may be carry-over from other donors' samples.

The sequence in DNA is TGCGCCAGCAGCTTGGAGGACAGGGGGCGAGAGACCCAGTACTTC. This is translated as CASSLEDRGRETQYF. The rearranged chain carries TRBV5-1 and TRBJ2-5; a stretch of 11 junction bases matches TRBD1. CDR1 is given as SGHRS and CDR2 as YFSETQ, both from the germline V gene. The CDR3 holds 15 amino acids from the cysteine to the phenylalanine. The sequence is cut down to CDR3 DNA, 45 bases in frame from base 1. Trimming leaves V shorter by 0 bases and J shorter by 4 bases, with the junction holding 2 bases beyond the gene matches. Reference TRBV5-1 and TRBJ2-5 proteins supply the regions before and after the CDR3; the full variable domain is: KAGVTQTPRYLIKTRGQQVTLSCSPISGHRSVSWYQQTPGQGLQFLFEYFSETQRNKGNFPGRFSGRQFSNSRSEMNVSTLELGDSALYLCASSLEDRGRETQYFGPGTRLLVL.